This T cell receptor (beta chain) was identified in a study of blood T cells in healthy people across ages (dated by TCRdb to the mid-2010s). Turning to the overall study: In model experiments, template switching captured about one uniquely barcoded TCR beta cDNA molecule for every two T cells. Using deep sequencing normalized with unique cDNA molecular identifiers, the study measured how TCR beta repertoire diversity changes with age. Donors were grouped into four age groups: young (average 16 years), middle-aged (around 39), aged (approximately 67) and long-lived (over 80). Two additional independent replicas of 1 million unique cDNA reads from the same blood draw were analyzed for two donors (one aged 18 to 30 and one aged 80 or older).

Receptor libraries were prepared by 5' RACE. Data came from an Illumina HiSeq 2500. The second PCR ran for roughly 6 to 11 cycles and used a J-beta primer mix along with a sample-barcoded 5' primer. A unique molecular identifier was introduced onto each TCR beta cDNA molecule by a template-switch 5' adaptor carrying 12 random nucleotides. Each sample yielded at least 2.5 million CDR3-containing paired-end reads. The Mint cDNA synthesis kit, primed by a TRBC-specific oligonucleotide, was used to synthesize first-strand cDNA from all RNA. Following uracil-DNA glycosylase treatment, all cDNA underwent a first 18-cycle PCR with the universal primers M1SS and BC2_uni_R. Under the source paper's analysis protocol: For normalization, 1 million high-quality reads, each with a distinct molecular identifier, were randomly selected from each sample. Reads with shared molecular identifiers were discarded instead of being binned into consensus sequences. MiTCR, run with a Q25 quality threshold and the strictest error-elimination algorithm, handled CDR3 identification, clonotype clustering and error correction. A nonparametric unseen species model with Euler transformation was used to estimate lower-bound total TCR beta diversity. Using fastp at Q25 and MiXCR, TCRdb reprocessed the public reads and kept productive beta chains. Rows matching on CDR3 protein sequence are summarized as one entry with the most common DNA and genes. The V and J calls here are based on TCRdb, not the publication. Across this sample there are 800,000 or so distinct CDR3 sequences, with roughly 25% seen only once. The ten largest account for under 4% of the sample.

Concerning this clonotype itself: Its recognized antigen is unknown. Nothing much larger sits one base from this clone, and base qualities are not available.

The donors were a few dozen Caucasian individuals from Russia, aged roughly 6 to 100 years, who were systemically healthy. Each donor gave ten milliliters of peripheral blood, collected into EDTA-treated Vacutainer tubes. Ficoll-Paque density-gradient centrifugation was used to isolate PBMCs, with at least 6.5 million per sample. Total RNA, at least 5 micrograms per sample, was extracted from PBMCs with Trizol reagent. Naive CD45RAhigh/CD27high T cell percentages were measured by flow cytometry on a PBMC aliquot from every donor. The investigation overall reported the following: Because profiling used bulk unsorted PBMCs, naive and antigen-experienced compartments could not be compared conclusively. As age increased, observed TCR beta diversity per million T cells dropped in a roughly linear way, and a significant reduction was already evident by age 40. The CMV infection status of donors was not known, potentially confounding age-related changes in expanded clonotypes. Estimates of total diversity from one million sequenced T cells were regarded as lower bounds and underestimates. Compared with the aged group, the long-lived group had more naive CD4+ T cells, fewer expanded clones and increased TCR diversity, suggesting age selection. A strong correlation was found between observed TCR beta diversity and the percentage of naive T cells measured by flow cytometry.

The data were also submitted as part of a second study, on T cells of mothers and their children. Taken from the second paper: Nine systemically healthy Caucasian individuals, comprising three mothers and their six children, were included as donors. cDNA synthesis consumed the entire amount of extracted RNA, loaded at around 1.5 ug RNA in each 15 ul reaction. In the second PCR, sample barcodes and 2-4 random nucleotides were introduced via the M1S primer. Over 9.5 million TCR beta CDR3 reads were obtained for each mother, and 2.5 million to 3 million reads were obtained for each child. TCR recombination output is similarly shaped by thymic selection in related and unrelated pairs, with a minor effect exerted by inherited differences. Related mother-child pairs always showed normalized repertoire overlap that was slightly higher than in unrelated mother-child pairs, though the difference was never significant. Persistent microchimeric T cell clones were not detected, at a sensitivity of 85 to 100 clones per million clonotypes. In the study, deep NGS was used to compare the TCR beta repertoires of mothers and children, and features distinguishing related mother-child pairs from unrelated individuals were sought. Mothers averaged approximately 41 +/- 4 years of age and children averaged around 11 +/- 4 years. Libraries were sequenced on Illumina HiSeq 2000 with 100+100 nt paired-end reads after adapter ligation with NEBNext reagents. Mother and child libraries were prepared a month apart and sequenced in separate runs to prevent cross-contamination. For each donor, between about 500,000 and 2,200,000 distinct TCR beta clonotypes were identified. Naive TCR beta clonotypes were estimated from low-frequency clonotypes matched to each donor's FACS-determined naive share, without sorting.

Sequenced input: blood. This clonotype originated in a boy aged 5-17 years in good health.

The sequenced DNA: TGCGCCAGCATCGAGGGACAGGGTCGCGCCGGGGAGCTGTTTTTT. Translation gives CASIEGQGRAGELFF. Recombination linked TRBV5-1 to TRBJ2-2, with 9 central nucleotides matching TRBD1. There are 15 amino acids in the CDR3, from cysteine to phenylalanine inclusive. Left in the record is the CDR3 DNA by itself, 45 bases read in frame from the first base. V ends up 6 bases short and J 6 bases short, with an unmatched junction base count of 9. CDR1 is given as SGHRS and CDR2 as YFSETQ, both from the germline V gene.